The 5 T cell receptor beta chains reported below all come from one sample, sequenced in a study of blood T cell repertoires in COVID-19. Here immunoSEQ multiplex PCR was the method, and the copy in TCRdb shows in-frame clones only, minus some. Among about 180,000 clones listed, 83% were seen once. Sequencing was performed on peripheral blood. The origin of the receptors is a woman aged 70 to 79 with COVID-19, enrolled during active disease.

The chain employs TRBV11-3 and TRBJ2-2, with 9 bases lining up with TRBD2. Trimming took 2 bases from V and 5 from J; bases not matched to a gene: 6. The length of the CDR3 is 16 residues. Germline V gives CDR1 SGHNT, CDR2 YENEEA. CDR3 sequence reads: CASSLMAGGRTGELFF. In nucleotides, the CDR3 is TGTGCCAGCAGCTTAATGGCGGGAGGGCGGACCGGGGAGCTGTTTTTT.

The rearrangement joins TRBV24-1 to TRBJ2-7; 7 bases are shared with TRBD1. Trimming cost V 4 bases and J 9 bases; bases outside gene matches: 8. The CDR3 covers 13 residues. Looked up from germline, CDR1 is KGHDR and CDR2 is SFDVKD. The CDR3: CATSDTQQGWQYF. The CDR3 DNA sequence: TGTGCCACCAGTGACACCCAACAGGGGTGGCAGTACTTC.

This chain connects TRBV28 to TRBJ2-3; 9 nucleotides agree with TRBD1. CDR1 and CDR2 from the germline V gene are MDHEN and SYDVKM. V lost 4 bases, J lost 3 bases, and 8 bases stayed unmatched. The CDR3 has 16 amino acids. Here the CDR3 reads CASSSRQGERTDTQYF. The CDR3, as DNA: TGTGCCAGCAGTTCCCGACAGGGGGAAAGGACAGATACGCAGTATTTT.

The CDR3 here is CASSSGTSHGYTF. In DNA, the CDR3 is TGTGCCAGCAGCTCCGGGACATCCCATGGCTACACCTTC. The chain recombines TRBV6-5 with TRBJ1-2; D possibly corresponds to TRBD1 (6 bases). Trimming pared 6 bases from V and 6 bases from J, leaving 14 bases between. In germline, CDR1 is MNHEY, CDR2 SVGAGI. The CDR3 is made up of 13 amino acids.

The rearrangement joins TRBV6-2 or TRBV6-3 to TRBJ2-1; weak D call: TRBD2 (6 bases). Germline assignment: CDR1 MNHEY and CDR2 SVGEGT. CDR3 length equals 14 residues. The V gene lost 0 bases and the J gene lost 3 bases, with 6 bases spanning the gap. CDR3 sequence: CASSYSGGYNEQFF. DNA of the CDR3: TGTGCCAGCAGTTACTCGGGGGGCTACAATGAGCAGTTCTTC.